The next 7 T cell receptor beta chains were all read from a single sample in a study of CD8 T cells in ankylosing spondylitis. Study-level points and caveats: Apparently characteristic of ankylosing spondylitis blood was a TCR beta motif (under ten highly homologous variants).

No cognate antigen is known for these TCRs. TCRdb reprocessed the 5' RACE reads with MiXCR, giving one entry per CDR3 protein. The data show about 220,000 distinct CDR3 sequences, about 6.7% seen once. Material: blood, either unsorted or a sorted T cell fraction (not recorded which). Source of these receptors: a male donor with ankylosing spondylitis.

This clonotype was seen repeatedly, ten times or more. V and J are TRBV28 and TRBJ2-5; no clear D. Trimming removed 7 bases at V and 4 bases at J, with 19 bases between. Germline V CDR1 and CDR2: MDHEN, SYDVKM. The CDR3 totals 15 residues. In DNA form, the CDR3 reads TGTGCCAGCACCATCACCCGTGGGCAGTCAGAGACCCAGTACTTC. Translation: CASTITRGQSETQYF.

There are many counts of this clonotype. The chain recombines TRBV7-8 with TRBJ2-7, with TRBD1 as a possible D gene (7 bases). The CDR3 length is 14 residues. The germline V gene encodes CDR1 SGHVS and CDR2 FQNEAQ. The ends were cut back, 1 base at V and 5 bases at J, with 12 bases in the middle. CDR3 in amino acids: CASSLVGRGDEQYF. The CDR3 DNA sequence: TGTGCCAGCAGCTTAGTGGGCAGGGGGGACGAGCAGTACTTC. The full variable domain, its missing parts supplied by reference TRBV7-8 and TRBJ2-7, is GAGVSQSPRYKVAKRGQDVALRCDPISGHVSLFWYQQALGQGPEFLTYFQNEAQLDKSGLPSDRFFAERPEGSVSTLKIQRTQQEDSAVYLCASSLVGRGDEQYFGPGTRLTVT.

This clonotype was counted many times. V gene TRBV7-9 combines with J gene TRBJ2-7; weak D call: TRBD2 (5 bases). Trimming took off 3 bases at V and 7 bases at J, with 10 bases between the two ends. The CDR3 is 12 amino acids. Germline V gene sequence: CDR1 SEHNR, CDR2 FQNEAQ (reference sequence). In DNA form, the CDR3 reads TGTGCCAGCAGCTTCGAGGGTCGAGAGCAGTACTTC. It is translated as CASSFEGREQYF.

This clonotype was recorded at least ten times. For the CDR3, the DNA is TGTGCCAGCAGCCGCAGGAGGTCTAGCACAGATACGCAGTATTTT. It specifies CASSRRRSSTDTQYF. V gene TRBV7-2 combines with J gene TRBJ2-3; TRBD2 might be the D (5 bases). Trimming left V 5 bases short and J 0 bases short, with 12 bases between. CDR3 length equals 15 residues. Per germline, CDR1 SGHTA and CDR2 FQGNSA.

There are many counts of this clonotype. The chain joins TRBV4-2 to TRBJ1-1, with D hard to call. V shed 2 bases and J shed 0 bases, with 10 bases lying between them. The CDR3 contains 15 residues. Germline CDR1 is LGHNA and CDR2 is YNFKEQ. For the CDR3, the DNA is TGTGCCAGCAGCCAACGAACCCACATGAACACTGAAGCTTTCTTT. It encodes CASSQRTHMNTEAFF.

This clonotype came up many times. The J gene is TRBJ2-3, the V gene TRBV20-1; a weak D match, TRBD2 (7 bases). The CDR3 totals 12 residues. V was trimmed by 1 base and J by 11 bases, leaving 13 bases between them. Germline V gives CDR1 DFQATT, CDR2 SNEGSKA (reference sequence). The CDR3 sequence: CSARAGGRQQYF. CDR3 bases: TGCAGTGCTAGAGCCGGGGGGCGGCAGCAGTATTTT.

This clonotype was found many times. The chain links TRBV9 to TRBJ2-3; 7 positions match TRBD2. V shed 0 bases and J 6 bases; nucleotides not matched to a gene: 4. Germline assignment: CDR1 SGDLS and CDR2 YYNGEE. There are 14 residues in the CDR3. The CDR3 region is CASSVALRGDTQYF. As DNA, the CDR3 is TGTGCCAGCAGCGTAGCTTTGCGGGGGGATACGCAGTATTTT.